Following are 25 T cell receptor beta chains from one sample sequenced in a study of T cell repertoires in cytomegalovirus infection. TCRdb reprocessed the reads with MiXCR, giving one entry per CDR3 protein. Among about 600,000 distinct CDR3 sequences listed, 24% were seen once. Sequences were obtained from CD8+ T cells from PBMCs. Receptors were obtained from a human donor in good health (CMV status not recorded). Some clones in this sample may be carry-over from other donors' samples.

The V call is TRBV5-6, the J call TRBJ2-2, with 10 bases lining up with TRBD1. After removal of 2 bases from V and 7 bases from J, the junction contained 14 bases not matched to a gene. This CDR3 has 18 residues. The germline V gene encodes CDR1 SGHDT and CDR2 YYEEEE. CDR3 sequence (DNA): TGTGCCAGCAGCTTCGAGACAGGGGGCTTCGGGCTAAGCGGGGAGCTGTTTTTT. This gives the protein CASSFETGGFGLSGELFF.

This clonotype was seen many times. This chain uses TRBV25-1 with TRBJ2-3, with D hard to call. Trimming shortened V by 4 bases and J by 1 base, and 12 bases separated the two germline ends. The CDR3 is 15 residues long. Germline loops: CDR1 MGHDK, CDR2 SYGVNS. CDR3 residues: CASSARREGTDTQYF. In DNA form, the CDR3 reads TGTGCCAGCAGTGCACGCCGCGAGGGCACAGATACGCAGTATTTT.

The chain is built from TRBV7-9 and TRBJ2-7, with 8 bases fitting TRBD1. Per the germline V gene, CDR1 is SEHNR and CDR2 is FQNEAQ (reference sequence). The V segment lost 5 bases and the J segment 4 bases; nucleotides outside the gene matches: 13. This CDR3 is 16 amino acids long. CDR3 nucleotide sequence: TGTGCCAGCAGCCCCCATCCGGGGCAGGGGGCTTACGAGCAGTACTTC. Translating it yields CASSPHPGQGAYEQYF.

This clonotype was picked up many times. This chain uses TRBV7-2 with TRBJ2-7, with a possible D match to TRBD2 (6 bases). V lost 5 bases and J lost 0, with 14 bases in between. The CDR3 covers 15 residues. CDR1 and CDR2 from the germline V gene are SGHTA and FQGNSA. CDR3: CASSPAGRSSYEQYF. Here the CDR3 DNA reads TGTGCCAGCAGCCCCGCGGGGCGCTCCTCCTACGAGCAGTACTTC. Looking up the rest from reference TRBV7-2 and TRBJ2-7 gives the full variable domain: GAGVSQSPSNKVTEKGKDVELRCDPISGHTALYWYRQSLGQGLEFLIYFQGNSAPDKSGLPSDRFSAERTGGSVSTLTIQRTQQEDSAVYLCASSPAGRSSYEQYFGPGTRLTVT.

CDR3 in DNA: TGCAGCGTTGAAGATCTGGAAGTCTTAGAGACCCAGTACTTC. It encodes CSVEDLEVLETQYF. The chain has TRBV29-1 and TRBJ2-5, with no clear D. Trimming took 0 bases from V and 4 from J, leaving 12 bases between them. The CDR3 spans 14 residues. Germline V CDR1 and CDR2: SQVTM, ANQGSEA.

The V and J genes are TRBV20-1 and TRBJ2-2; D not resolved. Germline CDR1 DFQATT, CDR2 SNEGSKA (reference sequence). The V end was cut by 0 bases, the J end by 1 base, with 6 bases between. The CDR3 sequence is 14 residues long. The CDR3 DNA sequence: TGCAGTGCTAGAGATGATGAGAACACCGGGGAGCTGTTTTTT. Its protein product is CSARDDENTGELFF.

The chain has TRBV7-6 and TRBJ2-7; perhaps TRBD1 as D (6 bases). Germline V gives CDR1 SGHVS, CDR2 FNYEAQ. This CDR3 spans 13 amino acids. The CDR3 coding sequence is TGTGTCAGCAGCCTTGGACAGACCTACGAGCAGTACGTC. Its protein is CVSSLGQTYEQYV.

This clonotype was seen ten or more times. The chain is built from TRBV7-2 and TRBJ2-3, with 10 bases identical to TRBD2. The CDR3 covers 15 residues. V shed 6 bases and J 2 bases; nucleotides not matched to a gene: 5. Germline V gene data show CDR1 as SGHTA and CDR2 as FQGNSA. The CDR3, as DNA: TGTGCCAGCAGTCTAGCGGGGGCGACCACAGATACGCAGTATTTT. It yields the protein CASSLAGATTDTQYF.

In its sample, this clonotype was seen a few times. The J gene is TRBJ1-1, the V gene TRBV6-5; tentatively, D is TRBD1 (5 bases). With 2 bases removed from V and 1 base from J, the gap between germline ends came to 11 bases. Germline CDR1 and CDR2: MNHEY and SVGAGI. CDR3 length: 15 residues. For the CDR3, the DNA is TGTGCCAGCAGTTACGGGGCCCCGGAGAACACTGAAGCTTTCTTT. Residues: CASSYGAPENTEAFF.

This clonotype was recorded a few times. The chain combines TRBV6-2 or TRBV6-3 with TRBJ2-1, with D unresolved. The CDR3 loop spans 13 amino acids. V shed 2 bases and J shed 10 bases, with 12 bases lying between them. The germline CDR1 and CDR2 sequences are MNHEY and SVGEGT. In nucleotides, the CDR3 is TGTGCCAGCAGTTACCATGGGGAAAGCGAGCAGTTCTTC. Encoded protein: CASSYHGESEQFF.

The rearrangement joins TRBV28 to TRBJ2-7; 8 bases map to TRBD2. This CDR3 is 13 amino acids long. V lost 5 bases and J lost 9; bases outside the gene matches: 9. Germline assignment: CDR1 MDHEN and CDR2 SYDVKM. The chain's CDR3 is CASSPPGGLMQYV. The CDR3 coding sequence is TGTGCCAGCAGTCCCCCGGGAGGGTTAATGCAGTACGTC.

This clonotype showed up just a few times. The chain couples TRBV10-3 to TRBJ2-3; D is perhaps TRBD1 or TRBD2 (6 bases each). Trimming took 4 bases from V and 0 from J, leaving 26 bases between them. The CDR3 spans 20 residues. Looked up from germline, CDR1 is ENHRY and CDR2 is SYGVKD. CDR3 nucleotides: TGTGCCATCAGTGCCCCCGGTGAGGGGGGTTCCGACCCTAGCACAGATACGCAGTATTTT. Its translation: CAISAPGEGGSDPSTDTQYF.

Ten or more counts support this clonotype. The chain links TRBV28 to TRBJ1-5; D is uncertain. This CDR3 region has 11 residues. Trimming took 8 bases from V and 3 from J, leaving 5 bases between them. Germline V gene sequence: CDR1 MDHEN, CDR2 SYDVKM. CDR3 region: CASGFNQPQHF. The CDR3 nucleotides read TGTGCCAGCGGCTTCAATCAGCCCCAGCATTTT.

This clonotype was counted ten times or more. The gene calls are TRBV7-8 and TRBJ1-1; D perhaps matches TRBD1 (6 bases). This CDR3 has 15 amino acids. Germline V CDR1 and CDR2: SGHVS, FQNEAQ. The V end lost 5 bases, the J end lost 1 base, and 14 bases lay between the germline ends. The CDR3 nucleotides read TGTGCCAGCAGCCCGGGGGGGGCAAGGAACACTGAAGCTTTCTTT. Protein: CASSPGGARNTEAFF. The full variable domain, rest sourced from reference TRBV7-8 and TRBJ1-1, is GAGVSQSPRYKVAKRGQDVALRCDPISGHVSLFWYQQALGQGPEFLTYFQNEAQLDKSGLPSDRFFAERPEGSVSTLKIQRTQQEDSAVYLCASSPGGARNTEAFFGQGTRLTVV.

About this clonotype itself: A read error may explain this, as a much larger clone is one base away. This sequence joins TRBV7-9 and TRBJ1-4; perhaps TRBD1 as D (6 bases). Germline V gives CDR1 SEHNR, CDR2 FQNEAQ (reference sequence). CDR3 length: 17 amino acids. The CDR3 DNA reads TGTGCCAACAGCCCTAGGACAGCAGCAGGGGCCAATGAAAAACTGTTTTTT. As protein: CANSPRTAAGANEKLFF.

This clonotype showed up many times. J is TRBJ2-1 and V is TRBV7-9; D unresolved. V gave up 7 bases and J gave up 0 bases, with 10 bases separating them. The CDR3 spans 14 residues. Germline CDR1 and CDR2: SEHNR and FQNEAQ (reference sequence). The CDR3 nucleotides read TGTGCCAGCACAGTGTCCAGCTCCTACAATGAGCAGTTCTTC. Translation: CASTVSSSYNEQFF.

The rearrangement joins TRBV6-6 to TRBJ2-2, with 12 nucleotides matching TRBD2. J lost 3 bases, V lost 4 bases, and 3 bases had no gene match. Germline values: CDR1 MNHNY, CDR2 SVGAGI (reference sequence). The CDR3 runs 16 residues. In nucleotides, the CDR3 is TGTGCCAGCAGTTCCCGGACTAGCGGGGACACCGGGGAGCTGTTTTTT. Translated: CASSSRTSGDTGELFF.

This clonotype has a count of ten or more. The rearrangement links TRBV12-5 to TRBJ1-5; D is possibly TRBD1 (5 bases). The CDR3 length is 15 residues. Trimming removed 7 bases from V and 3 bases from J, with 16 bases in between. Germline V CDR1 and CDR2: LGHNT, FRNRAP. CDR3 coding DNA: TGTGCTAGTGCCCTTGGGGGTGTTCACAATCAGCCCCAGCATTTT. Its protein product is CASALGGVHNQPQHF.

This clonotype showed up just a few times. The chain joins TRBV27 to TRBJ2-1; possibly TRBD2 for D (5 bases). Germline CDR1 is MNHEY and CDR2 is SMNVEV (reference sequence). Trimming cost V 9 bases and J 4 bases, with 10 bases left between them. This CDR3 spans 12 amino acids. CDR3 sequence reads: CASFSGYNEQFF. The CDR3 DNA reads as TGTGCCAGTTTCTCGGGATACAATGAGCAGTTCTTC.

This chain uses TRBV20-1 with TRBJ1-2; no clear D. The V gene's germline CDR1 is DFQATT and CDR2 SNEGSKA (reference sequence). This CDR3 is built from 10 residues. V lost 6 bases, J lost 5 bases, and 7 bases lay in between. In nucleotides, the CDR3 is TGCAGTGCCGGACCATATGGCTACACCTTC. Amino acid sequence: CSAGPYGYTF.

This clonotype was counted many times. The chain joins TRBV7-8 to TRBJ1-1, with TRBD1 identical over 9 bases. Trimming cost V 2 bases and J 4 bases; bases outside gene matches: 5. The CDR3 length is 15 residues. Germline CDR1 and CDR2: SGHVS and FQNEAQ. Written as DNA, the CDR3 is TGTGCCAGCAGCTTAAAGAGGACAGGGGCCACTGAAGCTTTCTTT. Protein: CASSLKRTGATEAFF. Drawing the rest from reference TRBV7-8 and TRBJ1-1, the complete variable domain is GAGVSQSPRYKVAKRGQDVALRCDPISGHVSLFWYQQALGQGPEFLTYFQNEAQLDKSGLPSDRFFAERPEGSVSTLKIQRTQQEDSAVYLCASSLKRTGATEAFFGQGTRLTVV.

V usage is TRBV7-6 and J usage is TRBJ2-5; TRBD1 aligns across 9 bases. The CDR3 loop spans 13 amino acids. J gave up 5 bases and V 6 bases, and 4 bases lay outside the gene matches. Per the germline V gene, CDR1 is SGHVS and CDR2 is FNYEAQ. In DNA, the CDR3 is TGTGCCAGCAGGTTACAGGGGGCCGAGACCCAGTACTTC. Amino acids: CASRLQGAETQYF.

In this sample, this clonotype turned up a few times. The chain uses TRBV29-1 and TRBJ1-2, with 9 bases lining up with TRBD1. This CDR3 comprises 11 residues. V trimming: 5 bases; J trimming: 8 bases; junction bases outside the gene matches: 3. Per the germline V gene, CDR1 is SQVTM and CDR2 is ANQGSEA. The chain's CDR3 is CSVLTGGGYTF. The CDR3 DNA sequence: TGCAGCGTTTTGACAGGGGGAGGCTACACCTTC.

This clonotype has more than one count but fewer than ten. This chain links TRBV6-5 with TRBJ2-1; tentative D call: TRBD1 (6 bases). The CDR3 covers 14 residues. V lost 0 bases to trimming and J lost 9 bases, with 12 bases between them. CDR1 is MNHEY and CDR2 is SVGAGI in the germline V gene. The CDR3 loop reads CASSYSLTGPEQFF. The CDR3 DNA follows: TGTGCCAGCAGTTACTCGTTGACAGGACCTGAGCAGTTCTTC.

This clonotype was seen more than once but under ten times. The V and J genes are TRBV7-4 and TRBJ2-7; D not certain. CDR3 length: 12 amino acids. Germline V lookup: CDR1 SGHVT, CDR2 SQSDAQ. V gave up 1 base and J gave up 6 bases, with 7 bases separating them. CDR3 nucleotide sequence: TGTGCCAGCAGCTTAGTTGGAACCGAGCAGTACGTC. It codes for CASSLVGTEQYV.